What follows are 14 T cell receptor beta chains derived from one specimen sequenced in a study of blood T cell repertoires in COVID-19. Produced via immunoSEQ multiplex PCR; TCRdb's table is partial and in-frame only. The sample lists hundreds of thousands of clones, around 80% occurring once. Sequencing used PBMCs or T cells enriched from blood (not recorded which). The receptors were gathered from a woman aged 40-49 years with acute COVID-19.

The chain carries TRBV5-6 and TRBJ2-7; TRBD1 agrees at 7 bases. CDR1 and CDR2 (germline): SGHDT, YYEEEE. The length of the CDR3 is 14 residues. The V and J ends lost 3 bases and 0 bases, in that order; junction bases with no gene match: 3. CDR3 nucleotide sequence: TGTGCCAGCAGCTCAGCAGGGGGCTCCTACGAGCAGTACTTC. Amino acid sequence: CASSSAGGSYEQYF.

The chain carries TRBV19 and TRBJ2-3, with 8 bases aligning to TRBD1. V gave up 6 bases and J gave up 3 bases; unmatched junction bases: 5. The CDR3 contains 14 residues. Germline CDR1 LNHDA, CDR2 SQIVND (reference sequence). CDR3 DNA: TGTGCCAGTAGAAACAGGGGGGAGACAGATACGCAGTATTTT. Its translation: CASRNRGETDTQYF.

This clone has a handful of counts. The genes are TRBV9 and TRBJ2-1, with a possible D match to TRBD1 (5 bases). Germline-derived CDR1 and CDR2 are SGDLS and YYNGEE. The CDR3 totals 16 residues. Deletions cut 4 bases from V and 1 base from J, with 15 bases between. The CDR3 coding sequence is TGTGCCAGCAGCCCCGGCTGGGGCGCATCCTACAATGAGCAGTTCTTC. Protein: CASSPGWGASYNEQFF.

This chain links TRBV7-2 with TRBJ2-7, with a possible D match to TRBD1 (6 bases). Per the germline V gene, CDR1 is SGHTA and CDR2 is FQGNSA. The CDR3 consists of 12 residues. Trimming shortened V by 2 bases and J by 7 bases, and 9 bases separated the two germline ends. CDR3 nucleotides: TGTGCCAGCAGCTTATACAGGGAAGAGCAGTACTTC. Translating it yields CASSLYREEQYF.

The chain is built from TRBV5-8 and TRBJ2-2; a possible D gene is TRBD2 (5 bases). The CDR3 consists of 14 residues. Germline CDR1 and CDR2: SGHTS and YDEGEE. V was clipped by 4 bases and J by 5 bases, with 12 bases between them. CDR3 sequence (DNA): TGTGCCAGCAGCCGGCGACCGGGGACCGGGGAGCTGTTTTTT. It translates to CASSRRPGTGELFF.

V and J are TRBV5-4 and TRBJ1-2; 9 bases are shared with TRBD1. There are 14 residues in the CDR3. Germline loops: CDR1 SGHNT, CDR2 YYREEE (reference sequence). Trimming took 1 base from V and 5 from J; bases not matched to a gene: 3. The CDR3 spells CASSLSGQGYGYTF. CDR3 nucleotide sequence: TGTGCCAGCAGCTTGTCGGGACAGGGATATGGCTACACCTTC.

This chain uses TRBV7-3 with TRBJ2-1, with TRBD2 identical over 10 bases. This CDR3 region has 19 residues. Germline values: CDR1 SGHTA, CDR2 FQGTGA. V lost 2 bases to trimming and J lost 0 bases; unmatched junction nucleotides: 10. The CDR3 nucleotides read TGTGCCAGCAGCTTACTCGGACTAGCGGATCGTTACTCCTACAATGAGCAGTTCTTC. The encoded protein is CASSLLGLADRYSYNEQFF.

The rearrangement uses TRBV10-2 and TRBJ2-2, with D possibly matching TRBD2 (6 bases). V gave up 6 bases and J gave up 4 bases, with 12 bases separating them. Germline assignment: CDR1 WSHSY and CDR2 SAAADI. The CDR3 has 14 residues. The chain's CDR3 is CASSRTGSTGELFF. CDR3 coding DNA: TGCGCCAGCAGCCGGACCGGGAGCACCGGGGAGCTGTTTTTT.

The CDR3 DNA reads TGCAGCGCCCAGGGGGATAGCGGACATAACACCGGGGAGCTGTTTTTT. It encodes CSAQGDSGHNTGELFF. The genes are TRBV29-1 and TRBJ2-2; possibly TRBD1 for D (7 bases). Germline V gene data show CDR1 as SQVTM and CDR2 as ANQGSEA. The V gene lost 7 bases and the J gene lost 2 bases, with 20 bases spanning the gap. CDR3 length: 16 amino acids.

The gene calls are TRBV6-1 and TRBJ1-5, with D hard to call. Trimming stripped 3 bases from V and 4 bases from J, with 4 bases between. Germline V CDR1 and CDR2: MNHNS, SASEGT. CDR3 length equals 12 residues. Written as DNA, the CDR3 is TGTGCCAGCAGTGACCCTAATCAGCCCCAGCATTTT. It yields the protein CASSDPNQPQHF.

This clone turned up a few times. V is TRBV12-3 or TRBV12-4 and J is TRBJ1-1; D not resolved. The CDR3 is made up of 12 amino acids. Trimming stripped 6 bases from V and 6 bases from J, with 11 bases between. The CDR3 here is CASRRSVAEAFF. CDR3 bases: TGTGCCAGCAGAAGATCGGTCGCTGAAGCTTTCTTT.

The rearrangement uses TRBV7-8 and TRBJ1-1; D uncertain. Germline CDR1 SGHVS, CDR2 FQNEAQ. CDR3 length equals 17 residues. The V and J ends lost 5 bases and 5 bases respectively, with 24 bases between them. CDR3 sequence (DNA): TGTGCCAGCAGCCCTCCCGGGAACTCCCGTCTGGGGACTGAAGCTTTCTTT. This gives the protein CASSPPGNSRLGTEAFF. Using reference TRBV7-8 and TRBJ1-1 for the parts outside the CDR3, the full variable domain is GAGVSQSPRYKVAKRGQDVALRCDPISGHVSLFWYQQALGQGPEFLTYFQNEAQLDKSGLPSDRFFAERPEGSVSTLKIQRTQQEDSAVYLCASSPPGNSRLGTEAFFGQGTRLTVV.

The sample holds one count of this clone. This chain links TRBV28 with TRBJ2-1; 12 nucleotides align to TRBD2. Looked up from germline, CDR1 is MDHEN and CDR2 is SYDVKM. The CDR3 sequence is 16 residues long. V dropped 6 bases and J dropped 6; count of bases not matched to a gene: 9. Here the CDR3 reads CASSLPTSGSVNEQFF. The CDR3 bases are TGTGCCAGCAGCCTTCCGACTAGCGGGAGTGTCAATGAGCAGTTCTTC.

The rearrangement links TRBV19 to TRBJ2-1, with 11 nucleotides matching TRBD2. J lost 10 bases, V lost 5 bases, and 4 bases had no gene match. The germline V gene encodes CDR1 LNHDA and CDR2 SQIVND (reference sequence). The CDR3 has 13 residues. CDR3 in DNA: TGTGCCAGTAGTGATAGCGGGGGGGTAGAGCAGTTCTTC. Its protein is CASSDSGGVEQFF.